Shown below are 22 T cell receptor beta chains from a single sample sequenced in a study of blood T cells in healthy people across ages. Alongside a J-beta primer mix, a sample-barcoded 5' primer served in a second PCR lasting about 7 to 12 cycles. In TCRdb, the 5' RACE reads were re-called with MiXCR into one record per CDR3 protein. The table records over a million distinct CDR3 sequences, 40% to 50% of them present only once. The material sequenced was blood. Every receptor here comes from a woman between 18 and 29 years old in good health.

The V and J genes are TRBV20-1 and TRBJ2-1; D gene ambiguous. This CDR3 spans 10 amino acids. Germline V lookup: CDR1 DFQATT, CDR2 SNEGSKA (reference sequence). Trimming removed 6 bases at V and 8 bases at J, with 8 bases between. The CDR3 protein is CSAGIDEQFF. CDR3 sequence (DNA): TGCAGTGCGGGGATCGATGAGCAGTTCTTC.

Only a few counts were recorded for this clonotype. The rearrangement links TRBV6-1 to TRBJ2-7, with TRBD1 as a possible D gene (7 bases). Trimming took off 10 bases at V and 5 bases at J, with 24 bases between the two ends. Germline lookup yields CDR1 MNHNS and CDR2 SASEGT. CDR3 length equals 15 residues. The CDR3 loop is CATYEPGQRAHEQYF. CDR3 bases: TGTGCCACGTACGAGCCGGGACAGCGGGCCCACGAGCAGTACTTC.

The CDR3 region has the DNA TGTGCCTGGAGTCGGGGGGCTGACACTGAAGCTTTCTTT. It is translated as CAWSRGADTEAFF. This chain uses TRBV30 with TRBJ1-1, with a weak D call TRBD1 (6 bases). The CDR3 sequence is 13 residues long. The germline gives CDR1 GTSNPN, CDR2 SVGIG (reference sequence). Between the trimmed V and J ends, which lost 2 bases and 3 bases, there was a span of 10 bases.

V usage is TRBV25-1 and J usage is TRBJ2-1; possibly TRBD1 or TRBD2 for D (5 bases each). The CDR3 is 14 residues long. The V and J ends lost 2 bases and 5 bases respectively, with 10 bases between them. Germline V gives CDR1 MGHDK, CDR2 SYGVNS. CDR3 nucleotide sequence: TGTGCCAGCAGTGAAGGGGGTTGGAACAATGAGCAGTTCTTC. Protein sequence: CASSEGGWNNEQFF. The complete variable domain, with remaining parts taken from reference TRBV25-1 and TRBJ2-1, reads EADIYQTPRYLVIGTGKKITLECSQTMGHDKMYWYQQDPGMELHLIHYSYGVNSTEKGDLSSESTVSRIRTEHFPLTLESARPSHTSQYLCASSEGGWNNEQFFGPGTRLTVL.

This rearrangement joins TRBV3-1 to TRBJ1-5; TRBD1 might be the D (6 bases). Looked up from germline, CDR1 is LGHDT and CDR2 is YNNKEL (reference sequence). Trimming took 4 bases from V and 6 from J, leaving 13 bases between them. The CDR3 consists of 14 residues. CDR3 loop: CASSPRGLSQPQHF. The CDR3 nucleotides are TGTGCCAGCAGCCCCAGGGGTCTAAGTCAGCCCCAGCATTTT.

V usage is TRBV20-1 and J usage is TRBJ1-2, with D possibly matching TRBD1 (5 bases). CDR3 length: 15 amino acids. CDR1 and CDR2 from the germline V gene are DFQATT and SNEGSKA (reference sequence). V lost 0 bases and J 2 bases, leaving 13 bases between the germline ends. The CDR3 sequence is CSARDWSGANYGYTF. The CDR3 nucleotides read TGCAGTGCTAGAGATTGGTCCGGGGCGAACTATGGCTACACCTTC.

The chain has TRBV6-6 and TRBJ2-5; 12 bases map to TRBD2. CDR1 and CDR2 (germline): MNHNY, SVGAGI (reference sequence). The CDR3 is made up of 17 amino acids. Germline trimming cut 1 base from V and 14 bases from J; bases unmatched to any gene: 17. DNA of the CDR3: TGTGCCAGCAGTTACTACGGGCGACTAGCGGGGGTCTACGAGCACTACTTC. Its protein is CASSYYGRLAGVYEHYF.

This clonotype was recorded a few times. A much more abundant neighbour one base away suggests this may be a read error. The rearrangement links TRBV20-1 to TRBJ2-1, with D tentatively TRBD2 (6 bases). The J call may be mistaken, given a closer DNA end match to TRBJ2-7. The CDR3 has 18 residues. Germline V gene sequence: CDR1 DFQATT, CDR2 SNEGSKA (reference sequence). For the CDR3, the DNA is TGCAGTGCTAGAGTAAAAAGGGTTCGGGAGTTATCCTACAATGAGCAGTACTTC. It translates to CSARVKRVRELSYNEQYF.

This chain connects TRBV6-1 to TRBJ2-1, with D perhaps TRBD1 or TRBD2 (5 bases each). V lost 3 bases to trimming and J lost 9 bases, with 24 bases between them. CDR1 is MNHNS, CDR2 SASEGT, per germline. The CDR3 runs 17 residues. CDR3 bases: TGTGCCAGCAGTGACAACCTGGGACGGTGGAGAAGGTTTGAGCAGTTCTTC. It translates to CASSDNLGRWRRFEQFF.

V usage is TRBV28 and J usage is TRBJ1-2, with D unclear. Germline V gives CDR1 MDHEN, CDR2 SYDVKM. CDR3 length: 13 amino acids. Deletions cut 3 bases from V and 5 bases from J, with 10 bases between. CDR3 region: CASSFPQAYGYTF. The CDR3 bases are TGTGCCAGCAGTTTTCCCCAGGCTTATGGCTACACCTTC.

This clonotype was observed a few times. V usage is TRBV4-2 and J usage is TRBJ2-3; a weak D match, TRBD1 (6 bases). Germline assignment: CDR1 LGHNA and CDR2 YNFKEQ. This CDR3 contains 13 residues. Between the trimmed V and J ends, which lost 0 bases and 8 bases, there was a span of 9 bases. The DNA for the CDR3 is TGTGCCAGCAGCCAAGACCAGGGGTCTACGCAGTATTTT. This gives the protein CASSQDQGSTQYF.

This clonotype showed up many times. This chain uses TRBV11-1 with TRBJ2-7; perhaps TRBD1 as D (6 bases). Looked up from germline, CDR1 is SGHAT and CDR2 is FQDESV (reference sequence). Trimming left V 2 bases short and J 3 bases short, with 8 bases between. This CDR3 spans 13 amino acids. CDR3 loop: CASSLTGYYEQYF. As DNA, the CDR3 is TGTGCCAGCAGCTTAACAGGGTACTACGAGCAGTACTTC.

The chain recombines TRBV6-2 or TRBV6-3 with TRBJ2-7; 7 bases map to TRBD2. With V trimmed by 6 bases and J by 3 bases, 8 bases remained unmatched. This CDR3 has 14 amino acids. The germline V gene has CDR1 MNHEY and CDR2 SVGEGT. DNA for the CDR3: TGTGCCAGCAGCTCCCTAGCGGCCGACTACGAGCAGTACTTC. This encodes CASSSLAADYEQYF.

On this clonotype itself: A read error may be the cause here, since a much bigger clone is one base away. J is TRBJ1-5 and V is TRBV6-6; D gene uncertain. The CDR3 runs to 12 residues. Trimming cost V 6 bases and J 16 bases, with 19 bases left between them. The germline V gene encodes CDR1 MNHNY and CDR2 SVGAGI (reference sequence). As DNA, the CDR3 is TGTGCCAGCAGCTCTCTGAGGGAGGCAGATCATTTT. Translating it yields CASSSLREADHF.

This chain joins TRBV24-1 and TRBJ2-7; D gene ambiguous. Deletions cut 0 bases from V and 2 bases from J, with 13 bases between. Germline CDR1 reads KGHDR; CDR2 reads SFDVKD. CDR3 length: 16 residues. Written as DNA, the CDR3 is TGTGCCACCAGTGATTTGGGACCCGGTTCCACCTACGAGCAGTACTTC. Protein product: CATSDLGPGSTYEQYF.

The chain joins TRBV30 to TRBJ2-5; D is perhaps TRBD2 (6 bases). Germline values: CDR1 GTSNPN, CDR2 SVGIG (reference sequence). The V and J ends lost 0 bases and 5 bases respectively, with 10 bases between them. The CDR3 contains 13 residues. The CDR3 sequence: CAWSVRERETQYF. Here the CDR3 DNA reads TGTGCCTGGAGTGTCCGGGAGCGCGAGACCCAGTACTTC.

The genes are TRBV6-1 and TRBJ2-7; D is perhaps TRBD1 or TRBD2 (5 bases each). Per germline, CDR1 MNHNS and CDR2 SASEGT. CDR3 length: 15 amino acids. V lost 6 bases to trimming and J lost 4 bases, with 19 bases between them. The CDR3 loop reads CASSLQGVGLYEQYF. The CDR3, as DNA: TGTGCCAGCAGCCTCCAGGGAGTAGGATTGTACGAGCAGTACTTC.

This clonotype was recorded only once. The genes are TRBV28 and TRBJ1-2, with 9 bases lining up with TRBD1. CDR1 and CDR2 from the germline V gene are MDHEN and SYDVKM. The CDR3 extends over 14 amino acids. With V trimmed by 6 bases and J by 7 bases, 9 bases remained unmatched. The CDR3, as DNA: TGTGCCAGCAGCCTAGACGGGACAGGGATTGGCTACACCTTC. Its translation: CASSLDGTGIGYTF.

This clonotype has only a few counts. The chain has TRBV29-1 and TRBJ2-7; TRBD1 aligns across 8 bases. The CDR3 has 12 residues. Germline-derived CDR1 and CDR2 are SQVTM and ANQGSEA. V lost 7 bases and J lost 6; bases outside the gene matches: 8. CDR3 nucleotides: TGCAGCGCTGGACAGGGATTCGGCGAGCAGTACTTC. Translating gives CSAGQGFGEQYF.

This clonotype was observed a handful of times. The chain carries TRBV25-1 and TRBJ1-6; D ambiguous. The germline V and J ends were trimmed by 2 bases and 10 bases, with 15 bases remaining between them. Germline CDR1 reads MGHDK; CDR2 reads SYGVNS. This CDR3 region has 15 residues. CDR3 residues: CASSEHGGAGSPLHF. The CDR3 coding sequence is TGTGCCAGCAGTGAACACGGCGGCGCGGGGTCACCCCTCCACTTT.

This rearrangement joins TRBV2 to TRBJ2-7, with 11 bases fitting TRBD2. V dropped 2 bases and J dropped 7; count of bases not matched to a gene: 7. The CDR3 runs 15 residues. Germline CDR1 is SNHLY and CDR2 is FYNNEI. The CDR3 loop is CASSELASGRSEQYF. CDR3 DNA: TGTGCCAGCAGTGAACTGGCTAGCGGGAGGTCTGAGCAGTACTTC.

The CDR3 nucleotides are TGTGCCAGCAGGGCCAGCGACGGTACGCAGTATTTT. Residues: CASRASDGTQYF. The J gene is TRBJ2-3, the V gene TRBV13; D call uncertain. The CDR3 has 12 amino acids. From germline, CDR1 is PRHDT and CDR2 FYEKMQ (reference sequence). V was clipped by 6 bases and J by 8 bases, with 12 bases between them.